The 13 T cell receptor beta chains listed next were all sequenced from one sample in a study of T cell responses to AZD1222 COVID-19 vaccine (dated by TCRdb to about 2021). The time point label of this sample denotes: about 28 days (+/-7) after the second vaccine dose. Receptor libraries were prepared by the immunoSEQ multiplex PCR assay. What TCRdb holds here is the immuneACCESS table cut down to in-frame rearrangements. Part of the clones is not present; checked against another copy, under half of the missing clones reflect an unresolved V gene, and the others are unexplained. The sample profile shows about 79,000 clones; about four fifths of them were found once. Of the sample, roughly 1.3% is held by the ten largest clones. The source material was peripheral blood, sampled 28 days after the second AZD1222 dose. The source of these receptors is an adult who received the AZD1222 COVID-19 vaccine.

The table lists this clone with a count of one. The chain joins TRBV4-2 to TRBJ2-2; TRBD1 is a possible D gene (5 bases). The germline CDR1 and CDR2 sequences are LGHNA and YNFKEQ. The CDR3 consists of 15 residues. Trimming left V 1 base short and J 6 bases short, with 12 bases between. The CDR3 loop reads CASSQGPGPAGELFF. The CDR3 DNA is TGTGCCAGCAGCCAAGGGCCAGGGCCTGCCGGGGAGCTGTTTTTT.

The gene calls are TRBV28 and TRBJ1-1; 7 bases match TRBD1. J lost 1 base, V lost 6 bases, and 11 bases had no gene match. The length of the CDR3 is 16 residues. The germline V gene encodes CDR1 MDHEN and CDR2 SYDVKM. The CDR3 nucleotides read TGTGCCAGCAGGAAACCGCCGGGACAGAGGAACACTGAAGCTTTCTTT. Its protein product is CASRKPPGQRNTEAFF.

CDR3 DNA: TGTGCCAGCAGTCTGCAGACAGGGAGGAGTGAGCAGTTCTTC. This encodes CASSLQTGRSEQFF. The chain is built from TRBV27 and TRBJ2-1; perhaps TRBD1 as D (7 bases). CDR1 MNHEY and CDR2 SMNVEV come from the germline V gene (reference sequence). This CDR3 has 14 amino acids. V dropped 5 bases and J dropped 9 bases, with 17 bases sitting between them.

The rearrangement uses TRBV30 and TRBJ1-2; tentatively, D is TRBD1 (6 bases). Germline V lookup: CDR1 GTSNPN, CDR2 SVGIG (reference sequence). The CDR3 totals 15 residues. V lost 0 bases and J 8 bases, leaving 19 bases between the germline ends. In nucleotides, the CDR3 is TGTGCCTGGAGTGTACTCCGGACAGACTTGTACGGCTACACCTTC. Its translation: CAWSVLRTDLYGYTF. The full variable domain, its missing parts supplied by reference TRBV30 and TRBJ1-2, is SQTIHQWPATLVQPVGSPLSLECTVEGTSNPNLYWYRQAAGRGLQLLFYSVGIGQISSEVPQNLSASRPQDRQFILSSKKLLLSDSGFYLCAWSVLRTDLYGYTFGSGTRLTVV.

V usage is TRBV19 and J usage is TRBJ1-2; 10 nucleotides align to TRBD1. The germline gives CDR1 LNHDA, CDR2 SQIVND (reference sequence). This CDR3 region has 17 residues. V shed 4 bases and J 5 bases; nucleotides not matched to a gene: 13. In DNA form, the CDR3 reads TGTGCCAGTAGTAGACAGGGGGCGCTTTCCCCCGGGTATGGCTACACCTTC. Amino acid sequence: CASSRQGALSPGYGYTF.

V usage is TRBV5-8 and J usage is TRBJ2-3; TRBD2 might be the D (6 bases). V dropped 3 bases and J dropped 0 bases, with 8 bases sitting between them. This CDR3 contains 14 residues. Germline lookup yields CDR1 SGHTS and CDR2 YDEGEE. CDR3: CASSYGLSTDTQYF. CDR3 nucleotide sequence: TGTGCCAGCAGCTACGGACTAAGCACAGATACGCAGTATTTT.

J is TRBJ2-3 and V is TRBV13; 7 positions agree with TRBD2. With V trimmed by 5 bases and J by 2 bases, 7 bases remained unmatched. The CDR3 has 15 residues. Per the germline V gene, CDR1 is PRHDT and CDR2 is FYEKMQ (reference sequence). The DNA of the CDR3 is TGTGCCAGCAGCCCCCGCGGGAGCGCCACAGATACGCAGTATTTT. Its protein product is CASSPRGSATDTQYF.

The V call is TRBV6-4, the J call TRBJ1-2; 7 bases line up with TRBD1. Germline V gene data show CDR1 as MRHNA and CDR2 as SNTAGT. V lost 5 bases, J lost 6 bases, and 12 bases stayed unmatched. This CDR3 has 15 residues. Here the CDR3 reads CASSKTGDRGDGYTF. In DNA, the CDR3 is TGTGCCAGCAGTAAAACAGGGGATCGAGGAGATGGCTACACCTTC.

The chain links TRBV9 to TRBJ2-1; 13 nucleotides match TRBD2. Germline V lookup: CDR1 SGDLS, CDR2 YYNGEE. V lost 6 bases to trimming and J lost 5 bases; unmatched junction nucleotides: 8. CDR3 length equals 16 residues. CDR3 nucleotide sequence: TGTGCCAGCACCCCCTTAGGGACTAGCGGGAACAATGAGCAGTTCTTC. It specifies CASTPLGTSGNNEQFF.

The gene calls are TRBV7-6 and TRBJ2-2; 8 bases match TRBD1. Germline assignment: CDR1 SGHVS and CDR2 FNYEAQ. The CDR3 runs to 14 residues. Trimming cost V 6 bases and J 5 bases; bases outside gene matches: 5. The CDR3 region is CASRMTGDTGELFF. Written as DNA, the CDR3 is TGTGCCAGCAGAATGACAGGGGATACCGGGGAGCTGTTTTTT.

This clone is a singleton in its sample. V gene TRBV3-1 (or the pseudogene TRBV3-2) combines with J gene TRBJ1-1; D unresolved. Germline V lookup: CDR1 LGHDT, CDR2 YNNKEL (reference sequence). V was trimmed by 2 bases and J by 7 bases, leaving 14 bases between them. The CDR3 totals 14 residues. The chain's CDR3 is CASSQRGQQSEAFF. In nucleotides, the CDR3 is TGTGCCAGCAGCCAAAGAGGGCAGCAAAGTGAAGCTTTCTTT.

The V and J genes are TRBV11-2 and TRBJ1-1, with D possibly TRBD1 on 6 matching bases. The CDR3 covers 14 residues. Trimming left V 2 bases short and J 2 bases short, with 9 bases between. The germline CDR1 and CDR2 sequences are SGHAT and FQNNGV. The CDR3 is CASSLSGVNTEAFF. CDR3 nucleotides: TGTGCCAGCAGCTTATCAGGGGTTAACACTGAAGCTTTCTTT.

V usage is TRBV9 and J usage is TRBJ2-3; the D gene is possibly TRBD1 (5 bases). The V end was cut by 0 bases, the J end by 5 bases, with 10 bases between. CDR3 length equals 14 residues. Germline V gene lookup returns CDR1 SGDLS and CDR2 YYNGEE. This CDR3 reads CASSVDSGIDTQYF. For the CDR3, the DNA is TGTGCCAGCAGCGTAGATTCAGGGATAGATACGCAGTATTTT.